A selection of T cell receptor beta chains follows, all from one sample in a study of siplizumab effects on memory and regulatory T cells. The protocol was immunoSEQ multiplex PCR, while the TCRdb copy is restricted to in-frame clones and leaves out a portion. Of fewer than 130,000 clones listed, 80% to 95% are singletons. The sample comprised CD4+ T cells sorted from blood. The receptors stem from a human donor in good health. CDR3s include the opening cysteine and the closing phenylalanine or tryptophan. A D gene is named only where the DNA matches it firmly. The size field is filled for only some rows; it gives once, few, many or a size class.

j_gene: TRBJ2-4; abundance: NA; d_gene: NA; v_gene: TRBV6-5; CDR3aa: CASSYGNAKNIQYF; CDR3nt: TGTGCCAGCAGTTATGGGAACGCCAAAAACATTCAGTACTTC
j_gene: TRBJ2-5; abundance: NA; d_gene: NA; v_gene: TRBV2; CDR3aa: CASSDGALSGGETQYF; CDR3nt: TGTGCCAGCAGTGACGGGGCGCTCAGTGGGGGAGAGACCCAGTACTTC
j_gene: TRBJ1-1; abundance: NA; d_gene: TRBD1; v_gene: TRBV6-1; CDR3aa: CASSSLGAGGNFFF; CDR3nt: TGTGCCAGCAGTTCGCTGGGAGCAGGGGGAAATTTTTTCTTT
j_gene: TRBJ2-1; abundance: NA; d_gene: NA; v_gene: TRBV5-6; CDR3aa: CASSPGLEVYNEQFF; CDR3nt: TGTGCCAGCAGCCCGGGACTCGAAGTCTACAATGAGCAGTTCTTC
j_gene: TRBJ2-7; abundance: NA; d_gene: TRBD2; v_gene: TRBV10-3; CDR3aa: CAIRGGLADHNSYEQYF; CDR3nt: TGTGCCATCAGAGGGGGACTAGCGGATCATAACTCCTACGAGCAGTACTTC
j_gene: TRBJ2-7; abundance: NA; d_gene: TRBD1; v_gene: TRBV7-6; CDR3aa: CASSRTGTNEQYF; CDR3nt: TGTGCCAGCAGCAGGACAGGGACCAACGAGCAGTACTTC
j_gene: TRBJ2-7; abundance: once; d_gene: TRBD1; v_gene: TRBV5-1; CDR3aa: CASSPWDRDYEQYF; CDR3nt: TGCGCCAGCAGCCCCTGGGACAGGGACTACGAGCAGTACTTC
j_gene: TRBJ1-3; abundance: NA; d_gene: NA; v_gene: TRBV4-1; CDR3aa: CASSQDLYATSGNTIYF; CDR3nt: TGCGCCAGCAGCCAAGATCTTTATGCAACCTCGGGAAACACCATATATTTT
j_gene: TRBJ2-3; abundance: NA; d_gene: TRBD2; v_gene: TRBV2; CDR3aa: CASKTGRSTDTQYF; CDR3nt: TGTGCCAGCAAGACCGGGAGGAGCACAGATACGCAGTATTTT
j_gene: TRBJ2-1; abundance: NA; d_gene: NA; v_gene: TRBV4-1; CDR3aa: CASSQDTSNGNEQFF; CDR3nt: TGCGCCAGCAGCCAAGATACTAGCAATGGAAATGAGCAGTTCTTC
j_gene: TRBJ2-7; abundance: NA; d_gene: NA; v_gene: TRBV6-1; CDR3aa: CASSPPGRVLGEQYF; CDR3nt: TGTGCCAGCAGTCCCCCAGGACGAGTCCTAGGCGAGCAGTACTTC
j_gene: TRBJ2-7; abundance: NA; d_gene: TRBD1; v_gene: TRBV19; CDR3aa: CASSPPLRTGYIYEQYF; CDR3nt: TGTGCCAGTAGTCCCCCCCTCAGGACAGGGTACATCTACGAGCAGTACTTC
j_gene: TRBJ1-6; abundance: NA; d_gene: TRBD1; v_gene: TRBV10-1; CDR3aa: CASKGQGISPLHF; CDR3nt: TGCGCCAGCAAGGGACAGGGGATTTCACCCCTCCACTTT
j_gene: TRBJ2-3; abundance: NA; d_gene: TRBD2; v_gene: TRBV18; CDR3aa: CASLGLTSGSTDTQYF; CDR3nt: TGTGCCAGCTTGGGTCTTACTAGCGGAAGCACAGATACGCAGTATTTT
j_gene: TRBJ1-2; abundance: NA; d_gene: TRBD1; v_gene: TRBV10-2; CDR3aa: CASGQGEFGYTF; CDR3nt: TGCGCCAGCGGACAGGGGGAGTTTGGCTACACCTTC
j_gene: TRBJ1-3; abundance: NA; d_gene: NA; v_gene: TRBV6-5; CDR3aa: CASTSPLGGNTIYF; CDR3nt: TGTGCCAGCACCTCCCCCCTGGGGGGAAACACCATATATTTT
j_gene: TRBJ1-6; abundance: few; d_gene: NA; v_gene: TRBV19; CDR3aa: CASTGTTGSYSPLHF; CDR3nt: TGTGCCAGTACCGGAACAACAGGGAGCTACTCACCCCTCCACTTT
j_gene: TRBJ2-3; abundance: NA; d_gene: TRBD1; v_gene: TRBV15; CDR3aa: CATSRGTGGGTDTQYF; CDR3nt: TGTGCCACCAGCAGAGGGACAGGGGGCGGAACAGATACGCAGTATTTT
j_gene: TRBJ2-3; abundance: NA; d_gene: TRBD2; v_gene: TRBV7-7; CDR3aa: CASSRVAGGPDTQYF; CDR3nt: TGTGCTAGCAGCCGAGTGGCGGGAGGACCAGATACGCAGTATTTT
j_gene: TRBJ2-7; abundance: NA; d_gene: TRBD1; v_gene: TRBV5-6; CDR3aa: CASSLLGGLEYEQYF; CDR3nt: TGTGCCAGCAGCTTGCTAGGGGGCCTCGAGTACGAGCAGTACTTC
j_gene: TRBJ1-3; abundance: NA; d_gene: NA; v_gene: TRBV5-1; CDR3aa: CASSGDRSSGNTIYF; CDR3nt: TGCGCCAGCAGCGGTGACAGATCCTCTGGAAACACCATATATTTT
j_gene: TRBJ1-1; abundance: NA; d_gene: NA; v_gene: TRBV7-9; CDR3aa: CASSSIYEVGAEAFF; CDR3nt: TGTGCCAGCAGTTCAATTTATGAGGTAGGGGCTGAAGCTTTCTTT
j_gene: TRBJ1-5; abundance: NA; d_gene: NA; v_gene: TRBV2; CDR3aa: CASSTRTGGPQHF; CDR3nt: TGTGCCAGCAGTACCAGAACGGGGGGTCCCCAGCATTTT
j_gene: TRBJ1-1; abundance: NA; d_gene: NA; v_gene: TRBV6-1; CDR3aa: CASSEWGQGRAEAFF; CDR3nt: TGTGCCAGCAGTGAGTGGGGGCAGGGTCGCGCTGAAGCTTTCTTT
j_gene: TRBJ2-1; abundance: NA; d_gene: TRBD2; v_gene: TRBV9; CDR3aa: CASSVDPLASGRQSYNEQFF; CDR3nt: TGTGCCAGCAGCGTAGACCCCTTGGCTAGCGGGAGACAATCCTACAATGAGCAGTTCTTC
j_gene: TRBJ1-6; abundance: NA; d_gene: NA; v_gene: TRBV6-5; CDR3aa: CASSYSTVDSPLHF; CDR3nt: TGTGCCAGCAGTTACTCGACAGTGGATTCACCCCTCCACTTT
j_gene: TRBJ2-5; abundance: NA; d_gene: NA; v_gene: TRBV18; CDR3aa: CASSEQETQYF; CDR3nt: TGTGCCAGCTCCGAACAAGAGACCCAGTACTTC
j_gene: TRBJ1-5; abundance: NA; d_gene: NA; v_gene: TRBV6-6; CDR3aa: CASSPMDGQPQHF; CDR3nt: TGTGCCAGCAGTCCCATGGACGGGCAGCCCCAGCATTTT